This T cell receptor beta chain was found in a study of human T cells and chemical hapten exposure. The V gene lost 5 bases and the J gene lost 0 bases, with 15 bases spanning the gap. This CDR3 is built from 16 residues. As for time point: patch test 3, about 24 weeks after DPC sensitization. Treatment reported: therapeutic diphenylcyclopropenone sensitization with weekly scalp DPC. TCRdb itself ran the RACE reads through MiXCR, one entry per CDR3 protein. The sample shows 70,000 or so distinct CDR3 sequences, around 10% of them seen only once. Material: whole blood, obtained in connection with sensitization to the hapten diphenylcyclopropenone (DPC). The V gene is TRBV12-3 or TRBV12-4, the J gene TRBJ2-3, with a possible D match to TRBD2 (6 bases). This TCR was recovered from a woman aged 50 to 60 with alopecia areata. Some clones in this sample may be carry-over from other donors' samples. As DNA, the CDR3 is TGTGCCAGCAGTCCCCCGGGAGCGGCAAGCACAGATACGCAGTATTTT. This encodes CASSPPGAASTDTQYF.